This TCR beta chain was observed in a study of T cell repertoires in cytomegalovirus infection. About the research overall: Well-studied HLA-B-restricted epitopes and recently identified HLA-C-restricted epitopes of CMV were both used in the study. Public TCR beta signatures marked donors with CMV infection and the matching HLA. Findings of the study overall: Ex vivo, HLA-C-restricted CMV-specific TCR beta clonotypes prevailed over the rest of the response.

Trimming pared 5 bases from V and 0 bases from J, leaving 5 bases between. The CDR3 covers 13 residues. This clonotype has a count of ten or more. Its antigen is unidentified. TCRdb recomputed calls from the reads with MiXCR, one row per CDR3 protein. The sample lists just over 450,000 distinct CDR3 sequences; roughly 42% were seen once. The source was cultured PBMCs, collected from culture after CMV antigen stimulation. The receptor was derived from a human donor in good health (CMV status not recorded). Some clones in this sample may be carry-over from other donors' samples. J is TRBJ1-3 and V is TRBV12-3 or TRBV12-4, with a weak D call TRBD1 (5 bases). This CDR3 is CASSTGSGNTIYF. CDR3 in DNA: TGTGCCAGCAGTACAGGCTCTGGAAACACCATATATTTT.